The 3 T cell receptor beta chains presented below share a single source sample, sequenced in a study of regulatory T cells in long-lasting Graves disease. According to the study, TCR beta libraries were built with iRepertoire HTBI primers and CDR3-region Arm-PCR. TCRdb ran MiXCR on the multiplex PCR reads and lists one entry per CDR3 protein. This repertoire shows fewer than 400,000 distinct CDR3 sequences, under 25% found once; its top ten account for roughly 20%. Specified time point: persistent/refractory GD, antithyroid drugs over 5 years with positive TRAb. With RNA extracted from PBMCs as input, the TCR library was made. The specimen comprised peripheral blood mononuclear cells (PBMCs), sampled when the disease was refractory, from a patient treated with antithyroid drugs. These receptors came from a female donor with Graves disease.

This sequence joins TRBV5-6 and TRBJ2-3; 10 bases agree with TRBD2. Unmatched junction bases numbered 9, after V lost 0 bases and J lost 2 bases. The CDR3 spans 18 residues. Germline values: CDR1 SGHDT, CDR2 YYEEEE. CDR3 in DNA: TGTGCCAGCAGCTTGGAGAGGCTAGCGGGAGTGCTCACAGATACGCAGTATTTT. Encoded protein: CASSLERLAGVLTDTQYF.

This clonotype showed up many times. The chain joins TRBV28 to TRBJ2-5, with 7 bases lining up with TRBD2. CDR1 and CDR2 (germline): MDHEN, SYDVKM. The CDR3 has 17 amino acids. Losses at the gene ends were 3 bases for V and 2 bases for J; bases not matched to a gene: 12. CDR3 coding DNA: TGTGCCAGCAGTTTTTTGTCGTGGGGAGGGGATCAAGAGACCCAGTACTTC. It codes for CASSFLSWGGDQETQYF.

This sequence joins TRBV24-1 and TRBJ2-3; D remains ambiguous. This CDR3 has 12 amino acids. Trimming removed 4 bases at V and 3 bases at J, with 4 bases between. Germline assignment: CDR1 KGHDR and CDR2 SFDVKD. For the CDR3, the DNA is TGTGCCACCAGTGAATGGACAGATACGCAGTATTTT. Protein product: CATSEWTDTQYF.